In its sample, the clone carrying this T cell receptor (beta chain) was seen once. None of the donors, who were healthy HIV-negative adults, had recently had acute infections or vaccinations. At a deep level, the assay was run. Investigators spread the genomic DNA of each subset evenly over several immunoSEQ plates. Data came from immunoSEQ multiplex PCR; TCRdb stores just in-frame clones and leaves some out. The table records a few hundred thousand clones, approximately 97% of them present only once. The V gene lost 2 bases and the J gene lost 2 bases, with 22 bases spanning the gap. The CDR3 is made up of 19 amino acids. Germline-derived CDR1 and CDR2 are MNHNS and SASEGT. The record originates from a study of shared clonotypes between healthy human individuals.

This clonotype was sampled from a woman aged 25 to 39 in good health. V is TRBV6-1 and J is TRBJ1-5, with D perhaps matching TRBD1 (6 bases). The specimen was naive CD4+ T cells sorted from blood. As for subset: CD45RA+ positively selected. The CDR3 coding sequence is TGTGCCAGCAGTGAAAGGGGGGGCAGCTTAGTGGGTCGCAATCAGCCCCAGCATTTT. It yields the protein CASSERGGSLVGRNQPQHF.